A selection of T cell receptor beta chains follows, all from one sample in a study of cytomegalovirus exposure and HLA in healthy donors. Data came from immunoSEQ multiplex PCR; TCRdb stores just in-frame clones and leaves some out. The sample shows under 80,000 clones, more than 80% of them seen only once. Sequenced: PBMCs. Source of these receptors: a woman aged 18-35 years in good health and CMV-seronegative. CDR3s include the opening cysteine and the closing phenylalanine or tryptophan. D genes are given only for firm matches. Only part of the rows carry a size: once, few, many, or a class if the clone is expanded.

j_gene: TRBJ1-1
v_gene: TRBV5-6
abundance: -
d_gene: -
CDR3aa: CASSFPTMNTEAFF
CDR3nt: TGTGCCAGCAGCTTTCCTACCATGAACACTGAAGCTTTCTTT

j_gene: TRBJ1-1
v_gene: TRBV19
abundance: -
d_gene: TRBD1
CDR3aa: CASSIAVGQGSTEAFF
CDR3nt: TGTGCCAGTAGTATAGCGGTTGGACAGGGGAGCACTGAAGCTTTCTTT

j_gene: TRBJ2-3
v_gene: TRBV7-6
abundance: -
d_gene: -
CDR3aa: CASSLGGTYADTQYF
CDR3nt: TGTGCCAGCAGCTTAGGGGGGACATACGCAGATACGCAGTATTTT

j_gene: TRBJ2-7
v_gene: TRBV6-6
abundance: -
d_gene: TRBD2
CDR3aa: CASSYSGTSGFYEQYF
CDR3nt: TGTGCCAGCAGTTATTCCGGGACTAGCGGATTCTACGAGCAGTACTTC

j_gene: TRBJ1-6
v_gene: TRBV6-1
abundance: -
d_gene: TRBD1
CDR3aa: CASSGQGNSPLHF
CDR3nt: TGTGCCAGCAGTGGACAGGGAAACTCACCCCTCCACTTT

j_gene: TRBJ2-3
v_gene: TRBV15
abundance: few
d_gene: -
CDR3aa: CATSRPRGSADTQYF
CDR3nt: TGTGCCACCAGCAGACCCCGTGGTAGCGCAGATACGCAGTATTTT

j_gene: TRBJ2-1
v_gene: TRBV5-1
abundance: -
d_gene: TRBD1
CDR3aa: CASSLEGQTTYNEQFF
CDR3nt: TGCGCCAGCAGCTTGGAGGGACAGACAACCTACAATGAGCAGTTCTTC

j_gene: TRBJ1-5
v_gene: TRBV28
abundance: once
d_gene: TRBD1
CDR3aa: CASRDRTGGGSNQPQHF
CDR3nt: TGTGCCAGCAGAGACCGGACAGGGGGTGGATCAAATCAGCCCCAGCATTTT

j_gene: TRBJ2-7
v_gene: TRBV7-2
abundance: -
d_gene: TRBD2
CDR3aa: CANPGTSGRTPYEQYF
CDR3nt: TGTGCCAACCCCGGGACTAGCGGGAGGACCCCCTACGAGCAGTACTTC

j_gene: TRBJ2-3
v_gene: TRBV7-9
abundance: once
d_gene: -
CDR3aa: CASSSFTDTQYF
CDR3nt: TGTGCCAGCAGCAGCTTCACAGATACGCAGTATTTT

j_gene: TRBJ1-1
v_gene: TRBV9
abundance: -
d_gene: TRBD1
CDR3aa: CASSDQRDRGTRAFF
CDR3nt: TGTGCCAGCAGCGACCAGCGGGACAGGGGGACGAGAGCTTTCTTT

j_gene: TRBJ1-1
v_gene: TRBV6-6
abundance: -
d_gene: -
CDR3aa: CASSLDSIAFF
CDR3nt: TGTGCCAGCAGCCTTGACAGCATCGCTTTCTTT

j_gene: TRBJ2-4
v_gene: TRBV4-2
abundance: -
d_gene: TRBD2
CDR3aa: CASSHARGGSSKNIQYF
CDR3nt: TGTGCCAGCAGCCACGCAAGGGGAGGGTCTTCCAAAAACATTCAGTACTTC

j_gene: TRBJ1-2
v_gene: TRBV6-6
abundance: few
d_gene: -
CDR3aa: CASSYSNGAGGYTF
CDR3nt: TGTGCCAGCAGTTACTCGAATGGGGCAGGAGGCTACACCTTC

j_gene: TRBJ2-1
v_gene: TRBV6-6
abundance: once
d_gene: -
CDR3aa: CASNRQLQGNEQFF
CDR3nt: TGTGCCAGTAATCGACAGCTCCAGGGCAATGAGCAGTTCTTC

j_gene: TRBJ2-3
v_gene: TRBV9
abundance: -
d_gene: TRBD2
CDR3aa: CASSVLAGRSTDTQYF
CDR3nt: TGTGCCAGCAGCGTGTTAGCGGGGCGAAGCACAGATACGCAGTATTTT

j_gene: TRBJ1-3
v_gene: TRBV5-6
abundance: -
d_gene: -
CDR3aa: CASSSPDSFDGNTIYF
CDR3nt: TGTGCCAGCAGCTCCCCTGACTCCTTCGATGGAAACACCATATATTTT

j_gene: TRBJ2-3
v_gene: TRBV7-9
abundance: few
d_gene: -
CDR3aa: CASSPAASTDTQYF
CDR3nt: TGTGCCAGCAGCCCAGCGGCTAGCACAGATACGCAGTATTTT

j_gene: TRBJ2-2
v_gene: TRBV2
abundance: once
d_gene: -
CDR3aa: CASSGTSFGTGELFF
CDR3nt: TGTGCCAGCAGTGGAACTAGCTTTGGCACCGGGGAGCTGTTTTTT

j_gene: TRBJ2-7
v_gene: TRBV6-1
abundance: few
d_gene: TRBD1
CDR3aa: CASSEARTGGGYEQYF
CDR3nt: TGTGCCAGCAGTGAAGCTCGGACAGGGGGGGGATACGAGCAGTACTTC

j_gene: TRBJ2-1
v_gene: TRBV7-9
abundance: -
d_gene: TRBD2
CDR3aa: CASSFLAGGPNEQFF
CDR3nt: TGTGCCAGCAGCTTTCTGGCGGGAGGGCCTAATGAGCAGTTCTTC

j_gene: TRBJ2-1
v_gene: TRBV19
abundance: -
d_gene: TRBD2
CDR3aa: CASSILLNSGNDNEQFF
CDR3nt: TGTGCCAGTAGTATCCTCCTGAATAGCGGGAATGACAATGAGCAGTTCTTC

j_gene: TRBJ1-1
v_gene: TRBV11-1
abundance: once
d_gene: TRBD1
CDR3aa: CASSPGQGAYSGAFF
CDR3nt: TGTGCCAGCAGCCCCGGACAGGGGGCATATAGCGGAGCTTTCTTT

j_gene: TRBJ2-7
v_gene: TRBV10-2
abundance: -
d_gene: TRBD2
CDR3aa: CASTSGRAYEQYF
CDR3nt: TGCGCCAGCACGAGCGGGAGGGCCTACGAGCAGTACTTC

j_gene: TRBJ2-1
v_gene: TRBV7-8
abundance: -
d_gene: TRBD2
CDR3aa: CASSLILAGGDNEQFF
CDR3nt: TGTGCCAGCAGTCTCATCCTAGCGGGGGGTGACAATGAGCAGTTCTTC

j_gene: TRBJ2-4
v_gene: TRBV6-5
abundance: -
d_gene: TRBD1
CDR3aa: CASSYQTGLAKNIQYF
CDR3nt: TGTGCCAGCAGTTACCAGACAGGGCTAGCCAAAAACATTCAGTACTTC

j_gene: TRBJ2-7
v_gene: TRBV5-1
abundance: -
d_gene: -
CDR3aa: CASSLEPGMGYEQYF
CDR3nt: TGCGCCAGCAGCTTGGAGCCGGGAATGGGCTACGAGCAGTACTTC

j_gene: TRBJ1-1
v_gene: TRBV6-4
abundance: few
d_gene: -
CDR3aa: CASSDSHGQQAFF
CDR3nt: TGTGCCAGCAGTGACTCCCACGGACAACAAGCTTTCTTT

j_gene: TRBJ2-1
v_gene: TRBV27
abundance: once
d_gene: -
CDR3aa: CATASYGRGSGEQFF
CDR3nt: TGTGCCACCGCTTCTTATGGGAGGGGGAGCGGTGAGCAGTTCTTC